The clone carrying this TCR beta chain came up once. Sequenced by immunoSEQ multiplex PCR; TCRdb stores in-frame clones only, minus some. The table shows approximately 87,000 clones, with around 87% occurring only once. The data are from a study of control samples from healthy donors and cancer patients. V was cut by 4 bases and J by 9 bases, with 15 bases left in between. This CDR3 comprises 13 residues. Germline loops: CDR1 MDHEN, CDR2 SYDVKM. Sequencing was performed on blood. This TCR derives from a woman between 50 and 59 years old in good health. This chain joins TRBV28 and TRBJ1-1; a weak D match, TRBD1 (5 bases). CDR3 loop: CASSSLGGEKAFF. The CDR3 DNA reads TGTGCCAGCAGTTCACTGGGGGGGGAAAAAGCTTTCTTT.